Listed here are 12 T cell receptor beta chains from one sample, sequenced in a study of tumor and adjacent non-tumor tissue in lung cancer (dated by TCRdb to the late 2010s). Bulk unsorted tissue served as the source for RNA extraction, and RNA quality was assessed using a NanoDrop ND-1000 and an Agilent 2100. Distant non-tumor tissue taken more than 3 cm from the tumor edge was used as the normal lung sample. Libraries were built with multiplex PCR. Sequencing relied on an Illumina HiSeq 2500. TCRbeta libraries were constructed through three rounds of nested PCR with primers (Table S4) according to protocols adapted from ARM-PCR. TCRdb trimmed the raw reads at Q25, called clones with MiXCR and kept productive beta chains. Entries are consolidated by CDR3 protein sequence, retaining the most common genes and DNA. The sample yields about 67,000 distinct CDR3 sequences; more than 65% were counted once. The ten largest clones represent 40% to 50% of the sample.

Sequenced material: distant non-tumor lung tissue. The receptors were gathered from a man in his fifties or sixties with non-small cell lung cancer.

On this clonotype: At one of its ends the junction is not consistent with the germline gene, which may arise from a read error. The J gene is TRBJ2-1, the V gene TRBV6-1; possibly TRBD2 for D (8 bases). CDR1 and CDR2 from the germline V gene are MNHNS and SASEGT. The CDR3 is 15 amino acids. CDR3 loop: CPSSATSARGNEQFF. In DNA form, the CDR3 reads TGCCCCAGCAGTGCGACTAGCGCCAGGGGGAATGAGCAGTTCTTC.

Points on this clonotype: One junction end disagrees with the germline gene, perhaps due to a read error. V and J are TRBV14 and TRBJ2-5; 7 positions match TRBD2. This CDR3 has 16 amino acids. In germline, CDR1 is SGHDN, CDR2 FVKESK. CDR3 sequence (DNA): TGTACCAGCAGCCGCTGGACTATCGGGAGGCAAGAGACCCGGTACTTC. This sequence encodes CTSSRWTIGRQETRYF.

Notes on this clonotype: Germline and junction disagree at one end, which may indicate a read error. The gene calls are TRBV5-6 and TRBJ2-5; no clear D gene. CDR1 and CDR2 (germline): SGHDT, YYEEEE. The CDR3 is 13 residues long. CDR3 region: CASSFGFQETQYF. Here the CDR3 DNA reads TGTGCCAGCAGCTTCGGGTTCCAAGAGACTCAGTACTTC. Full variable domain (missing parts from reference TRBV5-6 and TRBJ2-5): DAGVTQSPTHLIKTRGQQVTLRCSPKSGHDTVSWYQQALGQGPQFIFQYYEEEERQRGNFPDRFSGHQFPNYSSELNVNALLLGDSALYLCASSFGFQETQYFGPGTRLLVL.

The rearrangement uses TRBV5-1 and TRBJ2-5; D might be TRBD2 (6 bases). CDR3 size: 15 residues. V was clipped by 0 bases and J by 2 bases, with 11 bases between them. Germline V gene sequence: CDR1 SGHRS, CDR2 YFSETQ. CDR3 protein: CASSLDGTLQETQYF. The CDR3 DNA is TGCGCCAGCAGCTTGGACGGGACTCTTCAAGAGACCCAGTACTTC.

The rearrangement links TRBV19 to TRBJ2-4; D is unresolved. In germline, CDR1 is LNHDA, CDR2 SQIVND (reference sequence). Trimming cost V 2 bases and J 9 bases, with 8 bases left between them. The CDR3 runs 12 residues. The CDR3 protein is CASSIQEGIQYF. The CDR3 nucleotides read TGTGCCAGTAGTATACAAGAAGGCATTCAGTACTTC.

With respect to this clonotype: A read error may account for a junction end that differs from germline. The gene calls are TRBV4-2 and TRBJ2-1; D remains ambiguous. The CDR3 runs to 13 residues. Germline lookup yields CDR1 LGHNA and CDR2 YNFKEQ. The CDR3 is CATSQVAAREQFF. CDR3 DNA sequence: TGTGCCACCAGCCAAGTAGCAGCTCGTGAGCAGTTCTTC.

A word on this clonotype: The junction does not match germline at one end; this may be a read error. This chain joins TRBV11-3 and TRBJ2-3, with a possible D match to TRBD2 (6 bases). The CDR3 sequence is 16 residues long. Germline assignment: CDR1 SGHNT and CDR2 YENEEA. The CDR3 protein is CPSSLGGASCTGTQYF. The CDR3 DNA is TGTCCCAGCAGCTTGGGGGGTGCTTCTTGCACAGGTACGCAGTATTTT.

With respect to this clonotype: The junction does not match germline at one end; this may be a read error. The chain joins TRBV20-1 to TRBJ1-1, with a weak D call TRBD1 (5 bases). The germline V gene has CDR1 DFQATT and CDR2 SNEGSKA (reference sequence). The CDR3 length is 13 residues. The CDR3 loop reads CSASDKGHSEAFF. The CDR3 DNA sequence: TGTAGTGCTTCTGACAAGGGGCACAGTGAAGCTTTCTTT.

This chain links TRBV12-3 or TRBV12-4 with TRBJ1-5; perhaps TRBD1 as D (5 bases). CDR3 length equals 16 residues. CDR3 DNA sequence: TGTGCTAGCTGCCCGCCGGACATATATAGCAATCAGCCCCAGCATTTT. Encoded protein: CASCPPDIYSNQPQHF.

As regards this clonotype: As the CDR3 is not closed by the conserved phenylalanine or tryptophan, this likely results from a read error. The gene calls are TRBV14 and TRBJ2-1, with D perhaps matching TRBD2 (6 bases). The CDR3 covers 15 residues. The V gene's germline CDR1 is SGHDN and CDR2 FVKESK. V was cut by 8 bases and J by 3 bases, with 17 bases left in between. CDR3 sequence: CASQAGRSCYNEQFS. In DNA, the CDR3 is TGTGCCAGCCAGGCGGGACGGTCCTGCTACAATGAGCAGTTCTCC.

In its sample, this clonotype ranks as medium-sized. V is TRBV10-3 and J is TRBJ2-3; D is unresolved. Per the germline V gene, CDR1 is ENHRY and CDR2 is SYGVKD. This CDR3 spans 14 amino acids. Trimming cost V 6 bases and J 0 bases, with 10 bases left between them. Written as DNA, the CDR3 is TGTGCCATCAGGGCATACTACAGCACAGATACGCAGTATTTT. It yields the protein CAIRAYYSTDTQYF.

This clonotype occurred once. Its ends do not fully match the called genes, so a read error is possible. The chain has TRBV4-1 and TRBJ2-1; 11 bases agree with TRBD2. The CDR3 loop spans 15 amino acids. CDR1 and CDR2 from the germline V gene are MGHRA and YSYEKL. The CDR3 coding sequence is TGCTCCAGCAGCCCCATAGCGGGAGGGGAGAGTGAGCAGTTCTTC. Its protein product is CSSSPIAGGESEQFF.